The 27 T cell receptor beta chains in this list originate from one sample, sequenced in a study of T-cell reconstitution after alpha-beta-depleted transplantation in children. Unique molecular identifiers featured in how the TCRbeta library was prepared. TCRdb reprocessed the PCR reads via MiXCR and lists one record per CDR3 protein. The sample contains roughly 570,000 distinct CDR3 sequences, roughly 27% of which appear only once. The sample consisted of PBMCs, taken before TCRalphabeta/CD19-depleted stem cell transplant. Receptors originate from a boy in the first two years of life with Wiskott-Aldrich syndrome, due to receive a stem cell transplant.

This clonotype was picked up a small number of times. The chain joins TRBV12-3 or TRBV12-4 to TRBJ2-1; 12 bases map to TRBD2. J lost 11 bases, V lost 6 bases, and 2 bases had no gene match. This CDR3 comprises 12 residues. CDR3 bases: TGTGCCAGCAGCCTAGCGGGAGGGAAGCAGTTCTTC. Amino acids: CASSLAGGKQFF.

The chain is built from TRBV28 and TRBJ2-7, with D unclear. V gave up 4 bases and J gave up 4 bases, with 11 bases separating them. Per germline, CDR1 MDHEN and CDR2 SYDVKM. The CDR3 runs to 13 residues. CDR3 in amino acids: CASSSLVKYEQYF. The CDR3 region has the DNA TGTGCCAGCAGTTCACTGGTGAAGTACGAGCAGTACTTC.

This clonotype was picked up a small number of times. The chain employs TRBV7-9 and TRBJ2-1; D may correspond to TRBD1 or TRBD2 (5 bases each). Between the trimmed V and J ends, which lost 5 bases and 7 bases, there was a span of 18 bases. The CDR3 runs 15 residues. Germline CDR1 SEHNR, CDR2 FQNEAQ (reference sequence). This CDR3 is CASSPRDLPGNEQFF. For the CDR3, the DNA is TGTGCCAGCAGCCCTCGGGACCTGCCGGGGAATGAGCAGTTCTTC.

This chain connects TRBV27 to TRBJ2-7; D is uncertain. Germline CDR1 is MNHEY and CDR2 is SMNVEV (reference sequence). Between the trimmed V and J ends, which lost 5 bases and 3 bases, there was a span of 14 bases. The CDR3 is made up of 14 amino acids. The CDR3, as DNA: TGTGCCAGCAGTCGCTCGGGTCTCGTCTACGAGCAGTACTTC. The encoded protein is CASSRSGLVYEQYF.

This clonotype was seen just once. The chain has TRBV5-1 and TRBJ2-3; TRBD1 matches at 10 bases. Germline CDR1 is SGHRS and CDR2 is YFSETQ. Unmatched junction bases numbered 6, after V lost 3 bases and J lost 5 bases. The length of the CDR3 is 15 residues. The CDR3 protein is CASSSGTGDIDTQYF. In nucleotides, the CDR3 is TGCGCCAGCAGCTCTGGGACAGGGGATATAGATACGCAGTATTTT. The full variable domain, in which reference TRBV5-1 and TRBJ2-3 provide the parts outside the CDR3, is KAGVTQTPRYLIKTRGQQVTLSCSPISGHRSVSWYQQTPGQGLQFLFEYFSETQRNKGNFPGRFSGRQFSNSRSEMNVSTLELGDSALYLCASSSGTGDIDTQYFGPGTRLTVL.

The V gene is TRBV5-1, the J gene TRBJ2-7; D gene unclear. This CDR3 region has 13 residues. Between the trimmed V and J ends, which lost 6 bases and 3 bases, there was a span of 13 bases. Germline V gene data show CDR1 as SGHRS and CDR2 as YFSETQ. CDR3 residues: CASKFADFYEQYF. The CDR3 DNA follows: TGCGCCAGCAAATTCGCTGACTTCTACGAGCAGTACTTC.

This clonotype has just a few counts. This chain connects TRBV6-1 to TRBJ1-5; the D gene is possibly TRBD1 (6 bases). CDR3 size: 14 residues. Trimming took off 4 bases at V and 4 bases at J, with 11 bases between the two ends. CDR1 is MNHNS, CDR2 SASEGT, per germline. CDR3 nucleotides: TGTGCCAGCAGTGCGCAGGGGCTAAATCAGCCCCAGCATTTT. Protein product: CASSAQGLNQPQHF.

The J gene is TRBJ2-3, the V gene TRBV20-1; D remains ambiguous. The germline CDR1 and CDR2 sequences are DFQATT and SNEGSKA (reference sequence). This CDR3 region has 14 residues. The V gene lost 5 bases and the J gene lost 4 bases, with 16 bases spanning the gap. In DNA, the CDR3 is TGCAGTGCTGGGGTGGCAGGAGTCTCAGATACGCAGTATTTT. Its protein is CSAGVAGVSDTQYF.

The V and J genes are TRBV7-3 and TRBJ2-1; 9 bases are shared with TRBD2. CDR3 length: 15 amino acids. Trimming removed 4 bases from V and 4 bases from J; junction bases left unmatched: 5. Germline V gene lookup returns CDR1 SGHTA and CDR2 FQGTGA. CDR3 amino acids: CASSYDSGGYNEQFF. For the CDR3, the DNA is TGTGCCAGCAGCTACGATAGCGGGGGATACAATGAGCAGTTCTTC.

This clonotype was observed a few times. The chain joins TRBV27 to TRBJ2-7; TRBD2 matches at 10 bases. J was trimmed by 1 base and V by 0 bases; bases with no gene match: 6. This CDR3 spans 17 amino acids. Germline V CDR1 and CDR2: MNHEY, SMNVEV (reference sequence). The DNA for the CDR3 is TGTGCCAGCAGTTTATCGAGACTAGCGGGTTATTCCTACGAGCAGTACTTC. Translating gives CASSLSRLAGYSYEQYF.

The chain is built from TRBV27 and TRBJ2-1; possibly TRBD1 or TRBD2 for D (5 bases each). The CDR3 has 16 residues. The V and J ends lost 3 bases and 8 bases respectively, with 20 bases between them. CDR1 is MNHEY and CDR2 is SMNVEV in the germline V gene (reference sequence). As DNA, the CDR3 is TGTGCCAGCAGTTTTTTTACACTGGGACCTATGTATGAGCAGTTCTTC. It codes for CASSFFTLGPMYEQFF.

This CDR3 reads CASSQWENPYEQYF. The CDR3 DNA follows: TGTGCCAGTAGTCAGTGGGAGAACCCCTACGAGCAGTACTTC. This sequence joins TRBV19 and TRBJ2-7, with a possible D match to TRBD2 (5 bases). This CDR3 is 14 amino acids long. V was cut by 5 bases and J by 2 bases, with 13 bases left in between. Germline V gene sequence: CDR1 LNHDA, CDR2 SQIVND (reference sequence).

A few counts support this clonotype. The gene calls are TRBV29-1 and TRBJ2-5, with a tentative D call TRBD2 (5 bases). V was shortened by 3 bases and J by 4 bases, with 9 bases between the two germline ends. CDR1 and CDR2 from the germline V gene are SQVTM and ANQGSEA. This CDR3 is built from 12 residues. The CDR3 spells CSVDGVRETQYF. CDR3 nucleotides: TGCAGCGTTGACGGGGTTAGAGAGACCCAGTACTTC.

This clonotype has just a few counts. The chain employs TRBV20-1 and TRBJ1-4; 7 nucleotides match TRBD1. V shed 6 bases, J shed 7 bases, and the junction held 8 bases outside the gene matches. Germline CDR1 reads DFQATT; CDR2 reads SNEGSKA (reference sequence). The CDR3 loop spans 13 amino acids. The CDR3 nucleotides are TGCAGTGCAAGAAGGAGGGGGCCTGAAAAACTGTTTTTT. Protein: CSARRRGPEKLFF.

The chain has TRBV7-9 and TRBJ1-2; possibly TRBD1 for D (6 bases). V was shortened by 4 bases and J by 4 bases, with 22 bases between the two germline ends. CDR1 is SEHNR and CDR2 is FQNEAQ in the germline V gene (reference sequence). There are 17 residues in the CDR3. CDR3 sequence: CASSSFPGAALSYGYTF. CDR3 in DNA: TGTGCCAGCAGCTCTTTCCCGGGGGCAGCCCTAAGCTATGGCTACACCTTC. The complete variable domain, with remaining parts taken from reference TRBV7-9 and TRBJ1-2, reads DTGVSQNPRHKITKRGQNVTFRCDPISEHNRLYWYRQTLGQGPEFLTYFQNEAQLEKSRLLSDRFSAERPKGSFSTLEIQRTEQGDSAMYLCASSSFPGAALSYGYTFGSGTRLTVV.

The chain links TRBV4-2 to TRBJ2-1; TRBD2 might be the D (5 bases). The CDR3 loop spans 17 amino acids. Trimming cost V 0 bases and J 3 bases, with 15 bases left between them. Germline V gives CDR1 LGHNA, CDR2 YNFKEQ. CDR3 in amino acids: CASSQELQRALYNEQFF. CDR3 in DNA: TGTGCCAGCAGCCAAGAACTCCAGAGGGCCCTCTACAATGAGCAGTTCTTC.

The CDR3 DNA reads TGTGCCAGCAGTTTAGCCCACAGGTCTTCAGGAGAAAAACTGTTTTTT. Protein: CASSLAHRSSGEKLFF. V is TRBV12-3 or TRBV12-4 and J is TRBJ1-4, with D possibly matching TRBD1 (5 bases). Trimming cost V 0 bases and J 8 bases, with 16 bases left between them. The CDR3 length is 16 residues.

Here the CDR3 DNA reads TGTGCCATCATGCGGGAGGGCAGGGCAGATACGCAGTATTTT. Translating gives CAIMREGRADTQYF. V and J are TRBV10-3 and TRBJ2-3; 9 bases map to TRBD2. Germline V gene data show CDR1 as ENHRY and CDR2 as SYGVKD. Unmatched junction bases numbered 6, after V lost 7 bases and J lost 4 bases. The CDR3 is 14 amino acids.

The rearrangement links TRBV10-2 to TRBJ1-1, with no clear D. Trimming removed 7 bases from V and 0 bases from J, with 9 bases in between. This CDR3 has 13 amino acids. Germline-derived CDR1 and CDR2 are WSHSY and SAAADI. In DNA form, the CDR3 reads TGCGCCAGCATTCCCGCGTTGAACACTGAAGCTTTCTTT. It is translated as CASIPALNTEAFF.

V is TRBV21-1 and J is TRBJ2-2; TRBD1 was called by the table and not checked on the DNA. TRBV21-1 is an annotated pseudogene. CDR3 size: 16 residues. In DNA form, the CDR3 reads TGTGCCAGCAGCAAAGTTGGACACCTAAACACCGGGGAGCTGTTTTTT. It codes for CASSKVGHLNTGELFF.

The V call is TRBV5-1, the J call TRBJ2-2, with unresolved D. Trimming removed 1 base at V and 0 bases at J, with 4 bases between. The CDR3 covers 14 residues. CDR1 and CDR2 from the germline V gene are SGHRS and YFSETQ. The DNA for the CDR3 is TGCGCCAGCAGCTTGCCGGCGAACACCGGGGAGCTGTTTTTT. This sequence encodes CASSLPANTGELFF.

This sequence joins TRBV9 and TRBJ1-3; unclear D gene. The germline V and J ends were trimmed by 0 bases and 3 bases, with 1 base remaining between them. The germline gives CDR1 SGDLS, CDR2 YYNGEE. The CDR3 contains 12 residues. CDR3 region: CASSVDGNTIYF. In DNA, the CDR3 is TGTGCCAGCAGCGTAGATGGAAACACCATATATTTT. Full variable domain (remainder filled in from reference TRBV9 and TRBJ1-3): DSGVTQTPKHLITATGQRVTLRCSPRSGDLSVYWYQQSLDQGLQFLIQYYNGEERAKGNILERFSAQQFPDLHSELNLSSLELGDSALYFCASSVDGNTIYFGEGSWLTVV.

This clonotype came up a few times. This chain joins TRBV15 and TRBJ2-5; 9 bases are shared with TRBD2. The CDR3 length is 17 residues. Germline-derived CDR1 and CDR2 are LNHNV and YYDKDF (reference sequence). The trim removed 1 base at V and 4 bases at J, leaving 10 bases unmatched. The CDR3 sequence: CATSRGYGREGRETQYF. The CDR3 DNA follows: TGTGCCACCAGCAGAGGATATGGGCGGGAGGGCCGAGAGACCCAGTACTTC. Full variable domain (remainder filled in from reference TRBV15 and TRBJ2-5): DAMVIQNPRYQVTQFGKPVTLSCSQTLNHNVMYWYQQKSSQAPKLLFHYYDKDFNNEADTPDNFQSRRPNTSFCFLDIRSPGLGDTAMYLCATSRGYGREGRETQYFGPGTRLLVL.

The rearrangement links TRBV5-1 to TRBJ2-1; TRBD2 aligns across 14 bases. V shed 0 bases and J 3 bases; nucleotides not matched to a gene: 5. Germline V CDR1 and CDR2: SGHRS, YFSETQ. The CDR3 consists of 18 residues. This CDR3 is CASSLGTSGRPNYNEQFF. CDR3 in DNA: TGCGCCAGCAGCTTGGGGACTAGCGGGAGGCCTAACTACAATGAGCAGTTCTTC.

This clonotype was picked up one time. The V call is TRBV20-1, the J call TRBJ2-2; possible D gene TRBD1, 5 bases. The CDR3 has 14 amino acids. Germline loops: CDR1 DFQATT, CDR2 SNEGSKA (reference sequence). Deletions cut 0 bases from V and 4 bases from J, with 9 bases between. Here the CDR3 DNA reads TGCAGTGCTAGAGACAGGGTGGCCACCGGGGAGCTGTTTTTT. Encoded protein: CSARDRVATGELFF.

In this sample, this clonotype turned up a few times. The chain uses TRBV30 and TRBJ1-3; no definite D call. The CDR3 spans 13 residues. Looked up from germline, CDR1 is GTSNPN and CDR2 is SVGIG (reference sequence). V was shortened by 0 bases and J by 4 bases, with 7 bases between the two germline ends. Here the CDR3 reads CAWSVRQGNTIYF. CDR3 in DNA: TGTGCCTGGAGTGTACGCCAGGGAAACACCATATATTTT.

In DNA form, the CDR3 reads TGCAGTGGGAGAGCGGGAGGCTCCGGGGGAGAGACCCAGTACTTC. Its translation: CSGRAGGSGGETQYF. V is TRBV20-1 and J is TRBJ2-5; TRBD2 matches 9 bases. Trimming took 7 bases from V and 4 from J; bases not matched to a gene: 13. The CDR3 length is 15 residues. Germline CDR1 reads DFQATT; CDR2 reads SNEGSKA (reference sequence).